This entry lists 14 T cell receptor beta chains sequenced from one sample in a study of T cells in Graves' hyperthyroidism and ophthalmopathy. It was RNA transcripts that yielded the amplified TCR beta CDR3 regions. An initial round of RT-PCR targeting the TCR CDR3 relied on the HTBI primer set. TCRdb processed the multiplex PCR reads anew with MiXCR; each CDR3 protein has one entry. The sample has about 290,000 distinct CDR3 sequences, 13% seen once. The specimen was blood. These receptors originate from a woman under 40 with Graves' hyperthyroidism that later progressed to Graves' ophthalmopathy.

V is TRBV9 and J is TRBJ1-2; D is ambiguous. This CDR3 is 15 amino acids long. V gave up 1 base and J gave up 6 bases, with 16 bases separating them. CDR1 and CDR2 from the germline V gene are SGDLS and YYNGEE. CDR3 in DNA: TGTGCCAGCAGCGTAATAGCGGCGGCTAAAAATGGCTACACCTTC. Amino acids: CASSVIAAAKNGYTF.

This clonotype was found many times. In nucleotides, the CDR3 is TGTGCCAGCAGTCCCCGGGGCCTCACAGATACGCAGTATTTT. This sequence encodes CASSPRGLTDTQYF. This chain joins TRBV12-3 or TRBV12-4 and TRBJ2-3; D may be TRBD1 or TRBD2 (5 bases each). Trimming took 5 bases from V and 2 from J, leaving 11 bases between them. CDR3 length equals 14 residues.

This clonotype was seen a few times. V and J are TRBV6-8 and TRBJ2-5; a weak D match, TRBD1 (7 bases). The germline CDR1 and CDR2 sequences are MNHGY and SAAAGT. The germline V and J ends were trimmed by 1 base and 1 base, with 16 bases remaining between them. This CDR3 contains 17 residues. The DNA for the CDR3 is TGTGCCAGCAGTTACTGGGGGGCAGGGGGAAGCCAAGAGACCCAGTACTTC. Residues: CASSYWGAGGSQETQYF.

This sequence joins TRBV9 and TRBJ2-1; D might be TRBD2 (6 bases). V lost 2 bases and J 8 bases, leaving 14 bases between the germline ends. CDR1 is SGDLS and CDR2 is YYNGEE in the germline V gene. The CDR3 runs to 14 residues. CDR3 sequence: CASSVVAAGHEQFF. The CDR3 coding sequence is TGTGCCAGCAGCGTGGTAGCGGCAGGCCATGAGCAGTTCTTC.

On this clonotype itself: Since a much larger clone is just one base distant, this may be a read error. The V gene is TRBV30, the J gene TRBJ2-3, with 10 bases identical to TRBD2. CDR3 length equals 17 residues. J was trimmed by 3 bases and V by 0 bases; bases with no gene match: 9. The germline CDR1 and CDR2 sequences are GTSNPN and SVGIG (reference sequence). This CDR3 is CAWSVLWTAGGTDTQYF. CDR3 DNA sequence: TGTGCCTGGAGTGTACTATGGACAGCGGGAGGGACAGATACGCAGTATTTT.

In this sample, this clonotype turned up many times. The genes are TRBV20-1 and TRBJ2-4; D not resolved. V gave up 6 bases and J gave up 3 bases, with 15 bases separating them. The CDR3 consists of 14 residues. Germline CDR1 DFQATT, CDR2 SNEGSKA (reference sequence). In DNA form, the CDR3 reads TGCAGTGCCCCGTCCAGTATGGGCAAAAACATTCAGTACTTC. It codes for CSAPSSMGKNIQYF.

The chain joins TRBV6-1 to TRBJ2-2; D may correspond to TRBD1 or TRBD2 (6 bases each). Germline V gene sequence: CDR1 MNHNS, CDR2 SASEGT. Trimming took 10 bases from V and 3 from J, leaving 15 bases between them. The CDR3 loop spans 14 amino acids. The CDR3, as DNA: TGTGCCACCCTTCCAGGGGACTACACCGGGGAGCTGTTTTTT. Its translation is CATLPGDYTGELFF.

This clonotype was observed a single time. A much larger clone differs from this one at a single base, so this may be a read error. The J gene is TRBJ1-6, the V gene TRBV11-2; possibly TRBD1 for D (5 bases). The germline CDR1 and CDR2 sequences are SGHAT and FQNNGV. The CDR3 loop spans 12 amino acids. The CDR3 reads CAGSQVRGALHF. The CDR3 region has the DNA TGTGCCGGCAGCCAAGTCCGGGGGGCCCTCCACTTT.

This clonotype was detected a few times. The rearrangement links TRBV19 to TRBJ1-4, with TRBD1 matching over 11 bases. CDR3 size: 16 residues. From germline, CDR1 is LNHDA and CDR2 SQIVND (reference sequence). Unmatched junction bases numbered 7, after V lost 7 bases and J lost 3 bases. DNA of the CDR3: TGTGCCAGTACCTCGGACAGGGGGCGAGCTAATGAAAAACTGTTTTTT. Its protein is CASTSDRGRANEKLFF.

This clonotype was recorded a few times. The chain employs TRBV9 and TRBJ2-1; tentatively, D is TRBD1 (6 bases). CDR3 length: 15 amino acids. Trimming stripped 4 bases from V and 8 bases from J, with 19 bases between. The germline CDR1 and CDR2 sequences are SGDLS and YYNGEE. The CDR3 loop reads CASSSQGHGRDEQFF. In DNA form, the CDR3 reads TGTGCCAGCAGCTCACAGGGACATGGGCGGGATGAGCAGTTCTTC.

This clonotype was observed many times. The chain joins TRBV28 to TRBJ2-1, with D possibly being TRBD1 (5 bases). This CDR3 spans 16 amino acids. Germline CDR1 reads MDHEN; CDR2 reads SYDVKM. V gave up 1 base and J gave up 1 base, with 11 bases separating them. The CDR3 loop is CASSLFGRDSYNEQFF. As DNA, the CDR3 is TGTGCCAGCAGTTTATTCGGCAGGGATTCCTACAATGAGCAGTTCTTC.

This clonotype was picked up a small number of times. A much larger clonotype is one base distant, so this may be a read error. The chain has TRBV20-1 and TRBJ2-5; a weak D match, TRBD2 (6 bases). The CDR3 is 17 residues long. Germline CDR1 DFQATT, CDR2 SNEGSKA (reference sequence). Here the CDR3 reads CSTRAFGSGHVQETQYF. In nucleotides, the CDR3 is TGCAGTACTAGAGCCTTTGGGAGCGGGCACGTTCAAGAGACCCAGTACTTC.

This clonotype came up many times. The CDR3 region is CASSGGTASSYEQYF. The CDR3 DNA is TGCGCCAGCAGCGGCGGGACGGCGAGCTCCTACGAGCAGTACTTC. The rearrangement uses TRBV5-1 and TRBJ2-7, with D perhaps TRBD2 (6 bases). This CDR3 contains 15 residues. V was clipped by 4 bases and J by 0 bases, with 14 bases between them. Germline V gene sequence: CDR1 SGHRS, CDR2 YFSETQ.

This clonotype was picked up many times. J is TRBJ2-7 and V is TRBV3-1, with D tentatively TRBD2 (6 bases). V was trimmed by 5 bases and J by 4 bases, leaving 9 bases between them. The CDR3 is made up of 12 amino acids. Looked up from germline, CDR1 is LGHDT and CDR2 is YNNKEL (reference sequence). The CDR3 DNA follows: TGTGCCAGCAGCGGGGGGAGGTACGAGCAGTACTTC. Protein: CASSGGRYEQYF.